The 12 T cell receptor beta chains listed next were all sequenced from one sample in a study of T cell responses to AZD1222 COVID-19 vaccine. TCRdb's copy holds only in-frame clones and misses some; the assay was immunoSEQ multiplex PCR. The profile shows 120,000 or so clones, about 92% of them singletons. Sequenced material: peripheral blood, taken 28 days after the second AZD1222 dose. These receptors all come from an adult who received the AZD1222 COVID-19 vaccine.

The J gene is TRBJ2-1, the V gene TRBV27; 10 bases align to TRBD2. From germline, CDR1 is MNHEY and CDR2 SMNVEV (reference sequence). The CDR3 covers 15 residues. V dropped 0 bases and J dropped 9; count of bases not matched to a gene: 5. Here the CDR3 DNA reads TGTGCCAGCAGTTTATCACCTAGCGGGAGAGGTGAGCAGTTCTTC. The encoded protein is CASSLSPSGRGEQFF.

This chain connects TRBV5-1 to TRBJ2-3, with no clear D. Trimming stripped 2 bases from V and 3 bases from J, with 10 bases between. The CDR3 contains 14 residues. The germline V gene has CDR1 SGHRS and CDR2 YFSETQ. This CDR3 reads CASSFGFGTDTQYF. The CDR3 nucleotides read TGCGCCAGCAGCTTCGGGTTTGGGACAGATACGCAGTATTTT. The complete variable domain, with remaining parts taken from reference TRBV5-1 and TRBJ2-3, reads KAGVTQTPRYLIKTRGQQVTLSCSPISGHRSVSWYQQTPGQGLQFLFEYFSETQRNKGNFPGRFSGRQFSNSRSEMNVSTLELGDSALYLCASSFGFGTDTQYFGPGTRLTVL.

J is TRBJ1-3 and V is TRBV27, with TRBD1 matching over 7 bases. The CDR3 spans 15 residues. V shed 5 bases, J shed 0 bases, and the junction held 4 bases outside the gene matches. Germline V gene lookup returns CDR1 MNHEY and CDR2 SMNVEV (reference sequence). The DNA for the CDR3 is TGTGCCAGCAGTCCGGGACAGAGCTCTGGAAACACCATATATTTT. Its protein product is CASSPGQSSGNTIYF.

The chain uses TRBV27 and TRBJ2-3; 8 positions match TRBD2. V lost 6 bases and J lost 6; bases outside the gene matches: 14. Germline V gene sequence: CDR1 MNHEY, CDR2 SMNVEV (reference sequence). The CDR3 contains 16 residues. The CDR3 is CASRSPREGSRDTQYF. The DNA for the CDR3 is TGTGCCAGCAGATCCCCCCGGGAGGGCTCCCGGGATACGCAGTATTTT.

The chain joins TRBV27 to TRBJ2-5; TRBD2 matches 15 bases. Trimming took 9 bases from V and 5 from J; bases not matched to a gene: 16. The CDR3 is 18 residues long. Looked up from germline, CDR1 is MNHEY and CDR2 is SMNVEV (reference sequence). The CDR3 is CARRDAGTSGRMMETQYF. The CDR3 coding sequence is TGTGCCAGACGGGACGCGGGGACTAGCGGGAGGATGATGGAGACCCAGTACTTC.

V gene TRBV2 combines with J gene TRBJ1-2; D not certain. The CDR3 loop spans 14 amino acids. Trimming pared 7 bases from V and 1 base from J, leaving 13 bases between. CDR1 and CDR2 from the germline V gene are SNHLY and FYNNEI. DNA of the CDR3: TGTGCCAGCAAACCCGCAGGTAGTAACTATGGCTACACCTTC. Translation: CASKPAGSNYGYTF.

The chain has TRBV18 and TRBJ1-4; D is unclear. CDR1 is KGHSH and CDR2 is LQKENI in the germline V gene. Trimming pared 4 bases from V and 4 bases from J, leaving 10 bases between. The CDR3 consists of 14 residues. CDR3 coding DNA: TGTGCCAGCTCACTCGGACGGGGTAATGAAAAACTGTTTTTT. This sequence encodes CASSLGRGNEKLFF.

A single count supports this clone. The rearrangement links TRBV4-3 to TRBJ1-2, with D perhaps matching TRBD1 (5 bases). The CDR3 covers 17 residues. V lost 0 bases and J lost 1, with 15 bases in between. Germline V CDR1 and CDR2: LGHNA, YSLEER. CDR3 protein: CASSQDRGPTINYGYTF. In DNA form, the CDR3 reads TGCGCCAGCAGCCAAGATAGGGGTCCAACTATTAACTATGGCTACACCTTC.

This sequence joins TRBV7-9 and TRBJ1-2; D might be TRBD1 (5 bases). Germline-derived CDR1 and CDR2 are SEHNR and FQNEAQ (reference sequence). This CDR3 is 11 amino acids long. V was cut by 11 bases and J by 4 bases, with 11 bases left in between. CDR3: CAVGGVYGYTF. CDR3 DNA: TGTGCCGTAGGAGGGGTCTATGGCTACACCTTC.

The chain combines TRBV27 with TRBJ2-3, with no clear D. The CDR3 runs 12 residues. Trimming cost V 5 bases and J 2 bases, with 5 bases left between them. From germline, CDR1 is MNHEY and CDR2 SMNVEV (reference sequence). As DNA, the CDR3 is TGTGCCAGCAGTCGTCTCACAGATACGCAGTATTTT. The encoded protein is CASSRLTDTQYF.

The rearrangement links TRBV6-1 to TRBJ2-7, with D perhaps TRBD1 (6 bases). Germline V gene sequence: CDR1 MNHNS, CDR2 SASEGT. The V end was cut by 6 bases, the J end by 2 bases, with 20 bases between. CDR3 length: 16 amino acids. CDR3 region: CASSERVTGPPYEQYF. The CDR3 nucleotides are TGTGCCAGCAGCGAAAGGGTCACAGGGCCACCCTACGAGCAGTACTTC.

V and J are TRBV5-8 and TRBJ2-2; D is possibly TRBD2 (5 bases). Germline lookup yields CDR1 SGHTS and CDR2 YDEGEE. V was trimmed by 1 base and J by 6 bases, leaving 10 bases between them. This CDR3 comprises 14 residues. DNA for the CDR3: TGTGCCAGCAGCTTGCTAGGGAGCGCCGGGGAGCTGTTTTTT. This encodes CASSLLGSAGELFF.